This T cell receptor beta chain was retrieved from a study of blood T cell repertoires in COVID-19. Some clones are missing from TCRdb's copy, which holds only in-frame ones; the method was immunoSEQ multiplex PCR. This sample has about 270,000 clones, with 81% found just once. CDR3 length equals 13 residues. The germline V and J ends were trimmed by 5 bases and 8 bases, with 15 bases remaining between them. Germline V gene lookup returns CDR1 LGHDT and CDR2 YNNKEL (reference sequence). The sequenced material came from peripheral blood. V is TRBV3-1 (or the pseudogene TRBV3-2) and J is TRBJ1-2; D possibly corresponds to TRBD1 (6 bases). This TCR was recovered from a woman in her fifties or sixties with active or convalescent COVID-19. DNA for the CDR3: TGTGCCAGCAGCTCCAGGGGTGTTGAGGGCTACACCTTC. Protein product: CASSSRGVEGYTF.